The T cell receptor (beta chain) under discussion was sequenced for a study of chemoradiotherapy in HPV16-positive cancers. Libraries were prepared by immunoSEQ multiplex PCR; TCRdb keeps only in-frame clonotypes and omits some of them. The sample has about 5,100 clones; 79% are singletons. V shed 0 bases and J 2 bases; nucleotides not matched to a gene: 3. The germline V gene has CDR1 LGHNA and CDR2 YNFKEQ. This CDR3 is 16 amino acids long. J is TRBJ2-1 and V is TRBV4-2, with 8 bases matching TRBD2. Sequenced material: tumor tissue, taken from a patient who underwent chemoradiotherapy. The receptor's source is a human donor with HPV-associated anogenital cancer. CDR3 residues: CASSQDGGEPYNEQFF. The CDR3 DNA sequence: TGTGCCAGCAGCCAAGACGGGGGGGAACCCTACAATGAGCAGTTCTTC.